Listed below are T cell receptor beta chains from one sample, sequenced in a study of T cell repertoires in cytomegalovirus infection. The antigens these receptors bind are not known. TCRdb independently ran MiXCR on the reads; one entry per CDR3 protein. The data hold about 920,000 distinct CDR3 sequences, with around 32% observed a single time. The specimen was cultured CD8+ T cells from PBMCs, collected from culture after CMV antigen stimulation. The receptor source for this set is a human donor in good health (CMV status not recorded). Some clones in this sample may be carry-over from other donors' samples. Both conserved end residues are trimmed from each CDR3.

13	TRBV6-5	ASSYGTGGDYGYT
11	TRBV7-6	ASSPWDSYGYT
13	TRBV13	ASSFWTSETYEQY
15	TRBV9	ASSVASGQGRGNEQF
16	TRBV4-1	ASSQEIWDYADTDTQY
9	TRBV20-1	SAYEGYEQY
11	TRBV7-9	ASSLSGIYGYT
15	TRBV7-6	ASSLSGPAGARETQY
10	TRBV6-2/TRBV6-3	ASSYGSQPQH
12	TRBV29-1	SVEDRGGGDEQY
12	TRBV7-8	ASSFGITDTEAF
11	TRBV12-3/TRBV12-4	ASSLITIETQY
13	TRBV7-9	ASSETGTGMNEQF
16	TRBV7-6	VSSLVGLNRLREETQY
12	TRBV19	ASSTQGYNQPQH
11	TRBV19	ASSMGDNTEAF
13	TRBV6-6	ASSDPRILLGEQY
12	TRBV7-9	ASSEGQERETQY
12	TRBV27	ASSLSLGVYGYT
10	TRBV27	ASRGSYDEQF
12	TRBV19	ASSIGPTTDTQY
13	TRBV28	ASSPTASPPDGYT
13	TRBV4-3	ASSNWGQLNTEAF
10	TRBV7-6	ASIGKAHEQY
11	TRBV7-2	ASSLSAGTEAF
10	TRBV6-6	ASSYGDNEQF
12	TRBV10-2	ASSEVGRGTEAF
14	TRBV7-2	ASSLGGSGHGEKLF
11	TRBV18	ASSPDENQPQH
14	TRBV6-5	ASSYSRTSGDTEAF
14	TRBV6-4	ASSDSGTSLYNEQF
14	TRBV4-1	ASSLTRQGYNYGYT
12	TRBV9	ASSVGSGGPTQY
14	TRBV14	ASSLDFPGGGNTIY
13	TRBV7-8	ASSLERRPSYEQY
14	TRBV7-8	ASSLEEGLATDTQY
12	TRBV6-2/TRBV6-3	ASSQHKLTYEQY
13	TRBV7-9	ASSPGTGNHNEQF
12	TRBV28	ASSLSGVRDTQY
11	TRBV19	ASSIVAYYEQF
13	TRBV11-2	ASSSNPGGDYGYT
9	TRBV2	AWPGADGYT
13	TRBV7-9	ANSNEQGAYYGYT
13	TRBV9	ASSVDPAHVNEQF
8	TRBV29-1	SVGEDIQY
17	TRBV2	ASSEAHEGPFFSGNTIY
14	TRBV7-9	ASRPATGFAGNTIY
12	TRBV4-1	ASSQEPGVETQY
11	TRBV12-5	ASTPGNTGELF
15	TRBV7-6	ASSFPSSGVEADTQY
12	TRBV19	ASTTSGGIDTQY
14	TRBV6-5	ASSYLGQTYNSPLH
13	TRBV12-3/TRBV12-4	ASNTDREWYTEAF
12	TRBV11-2	ASSPTGFYNEQF
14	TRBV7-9	ASSYTGRGLFEPQH
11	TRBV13	ASSRDLNNEQF
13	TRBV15	ATSVGTKSTDTQY
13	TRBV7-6	ASSLGGRPDGGYT